The 13 T cell receptor beta chains below were found in one sample sequenced in a study of T cell responses to AZD1222 COVID-19 vaccine. Method: immunoSEQ multiplex PCR; TCRdb's copy keeps in-frame clones and lacks some. The sample comprises 95,000 to 150,000 clones, about 89% of which are singletons, and over 5% rests with the top ten. Specimen: peripheral blood, collected on day 0 of AZD1222 vaccination. Receptors originate from an adult in good health.

This clone turned up a few times. This chain links TRBV6-2 or TRBV6-3 with TRBJ1-2; weak D call: TRBD1 (6 bases). The V gene lost 7 bases and the J gene lost 9 bases, with 24 bases spanning the gap. This CDR3 has 15 amino acids. Looked up from germline, CDR1 is MNHEY and CDR2 is SVGEGT. Here the CDR3 DNA reads TGTGCCAGCATCCCTCGGCAGGGGCGTCTCCGTCGCTACACCTTC. It specifies CASIPRQGRLRRYTF.

The chain recombines TRBV11-2 with TRBJ1-1, with unresolved D. V lost 4 bases and J lost 1, with 10 bases in between. The length of the CDR3 is 14 residues. Germline assignment: CDR1 SGHAT and CDR2 FQNNGV. CDR3 nucleotide sequence: TGTGCCAGCAGCTATGGTCCTGGGAACACTGAAGCTTTCTTT. Protein product: CASSYGPGNTEAFF.

J is TRBJ2-7 and V is TRBV5-4, with a possible D match to TRBD2 (7 bases). V was shortened by 5 bases and J by 9 bases, with 18 bases between the two germline ends. CDR3 size: 13 residues. Germline V gene lookup returns CDR1 SGHNT and CDR2 YYREEE (reference sequence). The CDR3 nucleotides read TGTGCCAGCAGTCTGGGAGGGGGATCGGGGCAGTACTTC. It is translated as CASSLGGGSGQYF.

This chain connects TRBV6-5 to TRBJ1-3, with D unclear. The germline gives CDR1 MNHEY, CDR2 SVGAGI. Trimming took off 1 base at V and 5 bases at J, with 12 bases between the two ends. This CDR3 region has 15 residues. CDR3 protein: CASSYYRGPRNTIYF. CDR3 in DNA: TGTGCCAGCAGTTACTATCGGGGTCCACGAAACACCATATATTTT.

V and J are TRBV19 and TRBJ2-5, with no clear D. The germline V and J ends were trimmed by 6 bases and 5 bases, with 13 bases remaining between them. The length of the CDR3 is 13 residues. Germline CDR1 reads LNHDA; CDR2 reads SQIVND (reference sequence). CDR3 amino acids: CASSSSGSETQYF. In DNA form, the CDR3 reads TGTGCCAGTAGCTCCTCGGGTTCGGAGACCCAGTACTTC.

This clone came up a few times. The rearrangement links TRBV7-9 to TRBJ1-1; no clear D. The germline V gene has CDR1 SEHNR and CDR2 FQNEAQ (reference sequence). Trimming took 5 bases from V and 3 from J, leaving 7 bases between them. This CDR3 region has 12 residues. The CDR3 protein is CASSPQYTEAFF. The CDR3, as DNA: TGTGCCAGCAGCCCTCAATACACTGAAGCTTTCTTT.

This clone appeared a single time. The chain is built from TRBV11-3 and TRBJ2-3; tentatively, D is TRBD2 (5 bases). CDR1 is SGHNT, CDR2 YENEEA, per germline. V was shortened by 3 bases and J by 5 bases, with 6 bases between the two germline ends. The CDR3 consists of 12 residues. CDR3 DNA sequence: TGTGCCAGCAGCTTCGGAGGAGATACGCAGTATTTT. Translation: CASSFGGDTQYF.

J is TRBJ1-6 and V is TRBV3-1 (or the pseudogene TRBV3-2); D unresolved. The CDR3 sequence is 12 residues long. V was cut by 8 bases and J by 9 bases, with 11 bases left in between. Germline CDR1 and CDR2: LGHDT and YNNKEL (reference sequence). Here the CDR3 DNA reads TGTGCCAGCTCCACACCGGGTTCACCCCTCCACTTT. This codes for CASSTPGSPLHF.

This chain links TRBV5-1 with TRBJ2-1; 11 bases align to TRBD2. CDR3 length: 17 residues. CDR1 and CDR2 (germline): SGHRS, YFSETQ. Unmatched junction bases numbered 7, after V lost 0 bases and J lost 5 bases. CDR3 DNA: TGCGCCAGCAGCTTGGCCTCTAGCGGGAGGATAGACAATGAGCAGTTCTTC. Protein product: CASSLASSGRIDNEQFF.

The rearrangement uses TRBV6-2 or TRBV6-3 and TRBJ1-1; tentative D call: TRBD1 (5 bases). The ends were cut back, 5 bases at V and 1 base at J, with 17 bases in the middle. The CDR3 has 16 residues. CDR1 MNHEY and CDR2 SVGEGT come from the germline V gene. CDR3 sequence (DNA): TGTGCCAGCAGTAACCCCGGGGGGTTGTGGAACACTGAAGCTTTCTTT. It codes for CASSNPGGLWNTEAFF.

This rearrangement joins TRBV19 to TRBJ1-1, with a possible D match to TRBD1 (6 bases). The length of the CDR3 is 11 residues. Germline CDR1 and CDR2: LNHDA and SQIVND (reference sequence). Trimming removed 7 bases from V and 11 bases from J, with 14 bases in between. CDR3 sequence: CASTNRVKAFF. CDR3 in DNA: TGTGCCAGTACTAACAGGGTGAAGGCTTTCTTT. Based on the CDR3 plus reference TRBV19 and TRBJ1-1, the full variable domain is DGGITQSPKYLFRKEGQNVTLSCEQNLNHDAMYWYRQDPGQGLRLIYYSQIVNDFQKGDIAEGYSVSREKKESFPLTVTSAQKNPTAFYLCASTNRVKAFFGQGTRLTVV.

The chain has TRBV30 and TRBJ1-1; D is unresolved. V was pared by 3 bases and J by 7 bases, with 12 bases between. Germline V CDR1 and CDR2: GTSNPN, SVGIG (reference sequence). The CDR3 sequence is 12 residues long. The chain's CDR3 is CAWSPAEGEAFF. The CDR3 DNA is TGTGCCTGGAGCCCCGCGGAGGGTGAAGCTTTCTTT.

The chain has TRBV2 and TRBJ2-7; D may be TRBD2 (6 bases). Germline assignment: CDR1 SNHLY and CDR2 FYNNEI. The CDR3 is made up of 13 amino acids. V gave up 7 bases and J gave up 4 bases, with 14 bases separating them. This chain's CDR3 is CASTAWGGYEQYF. For the CDR3, the DNA is TGTGCCAGCACAGCTTGGGGAGGATACGAGCAGTACTTC.